This T cell receptor (beta chain) was captured by sequencing in a study of CD8 T cells in ankylosing spondylitis. Study-wide findings and caveats: Before this, some motif variants had been reported in reactive arthritis synovial fluid and blood.

CDR3 size: 15 residues. CDR1 and CDR2 from the germline V gene are SSHAT and FNYEAQ (reference sequence). Trimming took off 4 bases at V and 2 bases at J, with 15 bases between the two ends. This clonotype was picked up many times. The antigen is not known. TCRdb analysed the 5' RACE reads with MiXCR anew, one entry per CDR3 protein. The data show 35,000 to 50,000 distinct CDR3 sequences, 9.5% to 11% seen once. The sequenced material came from blood, either unsorted or a sorted T cell fraction (not recorded which). The genes are TRBV7-7 and TRBJ2-7, with a possible D match to TRBD1 (5 bases). This TCR was sampled from a male donor with ankylosing spondylitis or in good health (not recorded which). This CDR3 reads CASSSTLTAPYEQYF. The CDR3, as DNA: TGTGCCAGCAGCTCTACCCTGACAGCACCCTACGAGCAGTACTTC.